This TCR beta chain was sequenced in a study of blood T cell repertoires in COVID-19. Study-wide background: The samples span acute and convalescent COVID-19 from the United States, Italy and Spain. Sample material is recorded as cDNA or gDNA derived from T cells, B-cell-depleted T cells, or PBMCs.

In the source study's methods: Estimation of nucleated cell counts relied on the amplification of reference gene primers. TCRdb's table, derived via immunoSEQ multiplex PCR, lists solely in-frame clones and lacks some. Clone size and V and J calls were adopted from that table, with D and trimming inferred from the DNA. The sample yields approximately 59,000 clones, 80% to 85% seen once. Germline-derived CDR1 and CDR2 are KGHSH and LQKENI. The J segment lost 5 bases and the V segment lost 5 bases, leaving 10 bases of the junction unmatched. The CDR3 covers 15 residues. This clone has just one count. The chain recombines TRBV18 with TRBJ2-7; 9 positions agree with TRBD2. This sequence originates from an elderly man with acute or convalescent COVID-19. Specimen: peripheral blood. CDR3 amino acids: CASSGLAGAGHEQYF. In nucleotides, the CDR3 is TGTGCCAGCTCAGGTTTAGCGGGAGCGGGCCACGAGCAGTACTTC.